This T cell receptor (beta chain) was sequenced for a study of T-cell reconstitution after alpha-beta-depleted transplantation in children. Study-wide results and caveats: Several hundred graft clones that had expanded were reportedly the source of alpha-beta T cells about two months after transplant. Among T cells one year after transplant, newly produced cells accounted for most counts and diversity.

TCRbeta library construction was performed incorporating unique molecular identifiers. TCRdb reprocessed the PCR reads via MiXCR and lists one record per CDR3 protein. In the table there are some 200,000 distinct CDR3 sequences, roughly 8.1% of which are singletons. Trimming shortened V by 0 bases and J by 6 bases, and 7 bases separated the two germline ends. Germline CDR1 is SGHDT and CDR2 is YYEEEE. The CDR3 has 13 amino acids. There are a few counts of this clonotype. Its antigen is still unknown. The starting material was PBMCs, mostly from graft donor cells, obtained 360 days after TCRalphabeta/CD19-depleted stem cell transplant. The receptor's source is a male patient aged 2 to 9 who had a stem cell transplant for acute myeloid leukemia, so the T cells may come from the graft donor. The chain links TRBV5-6 to TRBJ1-5; D not resolved. For the CDR3, the DNA is TGTGCCAGCAGCTTGGGTCGATTTCAGCCCCAGCATTTT. Protein: CASSLGRFQPQHF.